The entry below describes one T cell receptor beta chain. Its antigen is currently unknown. This entry comes from a study of cytomegalovirus exposure and HLA in healthy donors. The PCR was carried out with 60 Vbeta primers and 13 Jbeta primers. The data were produced by immunoSEQ multiplex PCR, yet TCRdb's version contains in-frame clones alone and is incomplete. This sample's table has 70,000 to 80,000 clones. Points from the study as a whole: Later, TCR association rates were found to vary by HLA locus, highest for DRB1 and lowest for HLA-C. A list of around 150 TCR beta chains associated with cytomegalovirus was given. The study dropped some indistinguishable V segments, TRBV6-2 and TRBV6-3 among them.

Germline CDR1 reads MGHRA; CDR2 reads YSYEKL. The CDR3 is 16 residues long. Trimming removed 0 bases at V and 0 bases at J, with 9 bases between. The chain carries TRBV4-1 and TRBJ1-3; D perhaps matches TRBD1 (5 bases). Sample: PBMCs. This receptor was obtained from a man aged 35 to 55 in good health and CMV-seronegative. CDR3 nucleotides: TGCGCCAGCAGCCAAGATACGGGACTCTCTGGAAACACCATATATTTT. Encoded protein: CASSQDTGLSGNTIYF.